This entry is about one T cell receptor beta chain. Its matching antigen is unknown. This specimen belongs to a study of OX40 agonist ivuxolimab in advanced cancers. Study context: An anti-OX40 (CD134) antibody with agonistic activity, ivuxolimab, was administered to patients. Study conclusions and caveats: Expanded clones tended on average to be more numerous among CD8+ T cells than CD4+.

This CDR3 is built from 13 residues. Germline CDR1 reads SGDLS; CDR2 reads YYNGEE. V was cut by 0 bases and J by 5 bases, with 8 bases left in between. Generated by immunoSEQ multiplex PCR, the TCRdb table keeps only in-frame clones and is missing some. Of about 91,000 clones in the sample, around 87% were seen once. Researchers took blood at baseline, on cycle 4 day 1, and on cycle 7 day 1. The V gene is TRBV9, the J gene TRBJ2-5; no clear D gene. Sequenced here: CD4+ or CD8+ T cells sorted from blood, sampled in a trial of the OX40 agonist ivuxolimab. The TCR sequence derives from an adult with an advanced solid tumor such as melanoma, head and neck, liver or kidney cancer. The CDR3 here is CASSVGPEETQYF. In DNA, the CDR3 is TGTGCCAGCAGCGTAGGACCCGAGGAGACCCAGTACTTC.